This T cell receptor beta chain was profiled in a study of patients and donors after allogeneic stem cell transplantation. The CDR3 runs to 15 residues. Germline assignment: CDR1 SGHRS and CDR2 YFSETQ. Trimming shortened V by 4 bases and J by 4 bases, and 15 bases separated the two germline ends. TCRdb ran MiXCR on the RT-PCR reads and lists one entry per CDR3 protein. The sample consists of some 87,000 distinct CDR3 sequences, around 48% of them appearing once. V and J are TRBV5-1 and TRBJ2-1; D ambiguous. The specimen sequenced was blood, either unsorted or a sorted T cell fraction (not recorded which). This clonotype was sampled from a human donor who was either an allogeneic HSCT recipient or a stem cell or donor lymphocyte infusion donor (not recorded which). It is not recorded whose cells these are; they may come from a transplant donor. The CDR3 DNA sequence: TGCGCCAGCAGCACCGACGGAAATTTTTACAATGAGCAGTTCTTC. The encoded protein is CASSTDGNFYNEQFF.